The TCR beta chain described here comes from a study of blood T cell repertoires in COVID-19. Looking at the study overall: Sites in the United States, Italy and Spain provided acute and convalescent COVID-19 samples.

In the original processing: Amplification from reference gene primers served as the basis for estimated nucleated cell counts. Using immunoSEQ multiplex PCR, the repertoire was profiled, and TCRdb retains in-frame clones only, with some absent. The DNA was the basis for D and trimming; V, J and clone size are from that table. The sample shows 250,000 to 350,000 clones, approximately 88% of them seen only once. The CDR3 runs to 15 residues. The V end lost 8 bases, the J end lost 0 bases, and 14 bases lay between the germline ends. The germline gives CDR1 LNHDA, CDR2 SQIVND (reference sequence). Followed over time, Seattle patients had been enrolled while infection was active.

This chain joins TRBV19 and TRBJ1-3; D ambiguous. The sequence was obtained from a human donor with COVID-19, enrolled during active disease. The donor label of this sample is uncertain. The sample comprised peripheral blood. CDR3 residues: CASGRQGASGNTIYF. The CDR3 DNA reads TGTGCCAGTGGCCGTCAAGGAGCCTCTGGAAACACCATATATTTT.